One TCR beta chain is described in this entry. These data come from a study of shared clonotypes between healthy human individuals. The assay was immunoSEQ multiplex PCR, and TCRdb's table has in-frame clones only and misses some. The sample includes about 800,000 clones, roughly 96% of them seen just once. Terminally differentiated effector memory CD45RA+ cells were left out of the naive CD8 fraction, which was CD45RO-negative and positively selected for CCR7. The CDR3 is made up of 15 amino acids. Germline-derived CDR1 and CDR2 are LGHNA and YSLEER. V was clipped by 2 bases and J by 6 bases, with 17 bases between them.

V and J are TRBV4-3 and TRBJ2-7; D may match TRBD1 or TRBD2 (5 bases each). Sequenced input: naive CD8+ T cells sorted from blood. The receptor comes from a man aged 30 to 45 in good health. CDR3 DNA sequence: TGCGCCAGCAGCCAATCGGCGAGTCGGGACCTCGAGCAGTACTTC. It encodes CASSQSASRDLEQYF.